This is a list of T cell receptor delta chains from one sample in a study of γδ T cells in repeated Plasmodium falciparum infection. TCRdb reapplied CATT to the multiplex PCR reads. The sample yields roughly 86,000 delta-chain clones, roughly 1.4% seen once. The sample comprised gamma-delta T cells from blood. The receptors were gathered from a pool of human donors (malaria-infected and uninfected, not separated). Both conserved end residues are part of each CDR3. Each record gives: J gene, clone size, V gene, D gene, CDR3 DNA, CDR3 protein. A D gene is named only where the DNA matches it firmly. Expanded clones are given a class, and other clones once, few, many or no size at all.

J: TRDJ1
size: medium-sized
V: TRDV1
D: TRDD3
DNA: TGTGCTCTTGGGCTACCTAGGAAGGGGATAGAAGATAAACTCATCTTT
CDR3: CALGLPRKGIEDKLIF

J: TRDJ1
size: medium-sized
V: TRDV1
D: TRDD3
DNA: TGTGCTCTTGGGGAAGAGTTCCCCCTTACTGGGGGACATAAACTCATCTTT
CDR3: CALGEEFPLTGGHKLIF

J: TRDJ3
size: many
V: TRDV1
D: .
DNA: TGTGCTCTTGGGGTCCGGCCCCTTTACCGACAGATGTTTTTC
CDR3: CALGVRPLYRQMFF

J: TRDJ1
size: many
V: TRDV1
D: TRDD3
DNA: TGTGCTCTTGGGGCCTTCCCAAAGATTCTGGGGGATACAGAGGGGTACACCGATAAACTCATCTTT
CDR3: CALGAFPKILGDTEGYTDKLIF

J: TRDJ1
size: many
V: TRDV1
D: TRDD3
DNA: TGTGCTCTTGGGGAACTCAGACTCCTGGCGTACTGGGGCTCGTACACCGATAAACTCATCTTT
CDR3: CALGELRLLAYWGSYTDKLIF

J: TRDJ1
size: few
V: TRDV1
D: .
DNA: TGTGCTCTTGGGGACGTTCTGTACACCGATAAACTCATCTTT
CDR3: CALGDVLYTDKLIF

J: TRDJ1
size: medium-sized
V: TRDV2
D: TRDD3
DNA: TGTGCCTGTGACACCGCAAGCCCCTTGGGGGATACGAGCTCGTGCACCGATAAACTCATCTTT
CDR3: CACDTASPLGDTSSCTDKLIF

J: TRDJ1
size: many
V: TRDV1
D: TRDD3
DNA: TGTGCTCTTGGGGCCCTCATATTCCCGGATTCTGGGGGATACACCGATAAACTCATCTTT
CDR3: CALGALIFPDSGGYTDKLIF

J: TRDJ1
size: many
V: TRDV1
D: TRDD3
DNA: TGTGCTCTTGGAAAGACCGGGTACTACTGGGGGTCGTACACCGATAAACTCATCTTT
CDR3: CALGKTGYYWGSYTDKLIF

J: TRDJ2
size: many
V: TRDV1
D: .
DNA: TGTGCTCTTGGGGGGCAAGCGGCCTACGGGACAGCACAACTCTTCTTT
CDR3: CALGGQAAYGTAQLFF

J: TRDJ1
size: few
V: TRDV1
D: TRDD3
DNA: TGTGCGCTTGGGGAAGAAGTTCCGTACTGGGGGAGGGCGCGAAACGTCGATAAACTCATCTTT
CDR3: CALGEEVPYWGRARNVDKLIF

J: TRDJ1
size: medium-sized
V: TRDV1
D: TRDD3
DNA: TGTGCTCTTGGGGAGCTGACTTCCTTCAGGGGGATATACGCCGATAAACTCATCTTT
CDR3: CALGELTSFRGIYADKLIF

J: TRDJ2
size: many
V: TRDV1
D: TRDD3
DNA: TGTGCTCTTGGGGAACTCCTAGTTGATACTGACTGGGGGATACAAGCTTGGACAGCACAACTCTTCTTT
CDR3: CALGELLVDTDWGIQAWTAQLFF

J: TRDJ1
size: medium-sized
V: TRDV2
D: .
DNA: TGTGCCTGTGACTCTCTGGGGATTAACACCGATAAACTCATCTTT
CDR3: CACDSLGINTDKLIF

J: TRDJ1
size: many
V: TRDV1
D: .
DNA: TGTGCTCTTGGGGGTACGGGGAAGACCGATAAACTCATCTTT
CDR3: CALGGTGKTDKLIF

J: TRDJ1
size: many
V: TRDV1
D: .
DNA: TGTGCTCTTGGGGAACTGGCCAAAATCCCAAAAGGAGGGGTCTTATTGTACACCGATAAACTCATCTTT
CDR3: CALGELAKIPKGGVLLYTDKLIF

J: TRDJ1
size: many
V: TRDV2
D: TRDD3
DNA: TGTGCCTGTGACACCGTCACTGGGGGATACGCCGAGGGGAACACCGATAAACTCATCTTT
CDR3: CACDTVTGGYAEGNTDKLIF

J: TRDJ1
size: many
V: TRDV2
D: TRDD3
DNA: TGTGCCTGTGACTTACTGGGGGACTACACCGATAAACTCATCTTT
CDR3: CACDLLGDYTDKLIF

J: TRDJ1
size: many
V: TRDV3
D: .
DNA: TGTGCCTTACATAGATATTTCCTACGTGGGGGCCGGGTCACCGATAAACTCATCTTT
CDR3: CALHRYFLRGGRVTDKLIF

J: TRDJ1
size: medium-sized
V: TRDV2
D: TRDD3
DNA: TGTGCCTGTGACCCCCTGCGTACTGGGGGCCCCACCGCCTCCGATAAACTCATCTTT
CDR3: CACDPLRTGGPTASDKLIF

J: TRDJ1
size: many
V: TRDV1
D: TRDD3
DNA: TGTGCTCTTGGGGAACCCACTGGGGGATACAGCCCATACACCGATAAACTCATCTTT
CDR3: CALGEPTGGYSPYTDKLIF

J: TRDJ1
size: many
V: TRDV1
D: .
DNA: TGTGCTCTTGGGGAACTAGGCTCCCCCTTCGGCGGTCACGATAAACTCATCTTT
CDR3: CALGELGSPFGGHDKLIF

J: TRDJ1
size: many
V: TRDV3
D: .
DNA: TGTGCCTTTAGTCTTCCTACAGTACTGGGGTACACCGATAAACTCATCTTT
CDR3: CAFSLPTVLGYTDKLIF

J: TRDJ3
size: many
V: TRDV2
D: TRDD3
DNA: TGTGCCTGTGACAAAATGGGGGATACCTGGGACACCCGACAGATGTTTTTC
CDR3: CACDKMGDTWDTRQMFF

J: TRDJ1
size: many
V: TRDV1
D: .
DNA: TGTGCTCTTGGGGAAATCAGAACGTACAACACCGATAAACTCATCTTT
CDR3: CALGEIRTYNTDKLIF

J: TRDJ1
size: many
V: TRDV2
D: TRDD3
DNA: TGTGCCTGTGACACTGTGGGGGACCGCGATAAACTCATCTTT
CDR3: CACDTVGDRDKLIF

J: TRDJ1
size: few
V: TRDV2
D: TRDD3
DNA: TGTGCCTGTGGCAAACACTTCCTAATGAGGGGGATACTCTCCCTGTGTTGCACCGATAAACTCATCTTT
CDR3: CACGKHFLMRGILSLCCTDKLIF

J: TRDJ3
size: many
V: TRDV2
D: TRDD3
DNA: TGTGCCTGTGACACCGTACTGGGGAGCTCCTGGGACACCCGACAGATGTTTTTC
CDR3: CACDTVLGSSWDTRQMFF

J: TRDJ1
size: many
V: TRDV3
D: TRDD3
DNA: TGTGCCTTAACATCTTCCTTCGTCTGGGGGATAGGAGCCGATAAACTCATCTTT
CDR3: CALTSSFVWGIGADKLIF

J: TRDJ1
size: many
V: TRDV2
D: TRDD3
DNA: TGTGCCTGTGAACCTCTTAAGGGCCGGGGGATGGATGGGACCGATAAACTCATCTTT
CDR3: CACEPLKGRGMDGTDKLIF

J: TRDJ3
size: medium-sized
V: TRDV2
D: .
DNA: TGTGCCTGTGACACCGTCACGCCAGGGGCCAGGGACACCCGACAGATGTTTTTC
CDR3: CACDTVTPGARDTRQMFF

J: TRDJ1
size: many
V: TRDV1
D: .
DNA: TGTGCTCTTGGGGAACTTCCTACCCACTCGTACTGGGACTTAAAGTACACCGATAAACTCATCTTT
CDR3: CALGELPTHSYWDLKYTDKLIF

J: TRDJ1
size: medium-sized
V: TRDV1
D: TRDD3
DNA: TGTGCTCTTGGGGAACGTAGTTACTGGGGGATAAACCCTCCGCCGTACACCGATAAACTCATCTTT
CDR3: CALGERSYWGINPPPYTDKLIF

J: TRDJ1
size: many
V: TRDV1
D: TRDD3
DNA: TGTGCTCTTACATTCCCGTACTGGGGGATCTCAGATAAACTCATCTTT
CDR3: CALTFPYWGISDKLIF

J: TRDJ1
size: many
V: TRDV1
D: TRDD3
DNA: TGTGCTCTTGGGGAATCTTCCTACCTCCTTTACTGGGGGATACTTTACACCGATAAACTCATCTTT
CDR3: CALGESSYLLYWGILYTDKLIF

J: TRDJ1
size: many
V: TRDV1
D: TRDD3
DNA: TGTGCTCTTGGGGAACTCTTCCCTATAGCTATCACTGGGGGATACGCGGGGGATACCGATAAACTCATCTTT
CDR3: CALGELFPIAITGGYAGDTDKLIF

J: TRDJ3
size: many
V: TRDV1
D: TRDD3
DNA: TGTGCTCTTGGGGACCCTGTATCCGGATCACTGGGGGATCTCTCCTGGGACACCCGACAGATGTTTTTC
CDR3: CALGDPVSGSLGDLSWDTRQMFF

J: TRDJ1
size: many
V: TRDV1
D: .
DNA: TGTGCTCTTGGGGTTATTCCTCGGTGGGCCCCCATCCGGACCGATAAACTCATCTTT
CDR3: CALGVIPRWAPIRTDKLIF

J: TRDJ2
size: .
V: TRDV1
D: TRDD3
DNA: TGTGCTCTTGGGGAAAGGCAATCCTACGGTCTGGGGGATTCTTTGACAGCACAACTCTTCTTT
CDR3: CALGERQSYGLGDSLTAQLFF

J: TRDJ1
size: many
V: TRDV1
D: .
DNA: TGTGCTCTTGGGCTCCCTGGGGCGGGGGCCGATAAACTCATCTTT
CDR3: CALGLPGAGADKLIF

J: TRDJ1
size: many
V: TRDV1
D: TRDD2
DNA: TGTGCTCTTGGGGAACTCCTTCCTACGCGGGCCGAGCGAGCCACCGATAAACTCATCTTT
CDR3: CALGELLPTRAERATDKLIF

J: TRDJ1
size: many
V: TRDV1
D: TRDD3
DNA: TGTGCTCTTGGTAACCCGGGACTGGGGCCGGGCTACGATAAACTCATCTTT
CDR3: CALGNPGLGPGYDKLIF

J: TRDJ1
size: many
V: TRDV1
D: TRDD3
DNA: TGTGCTCTTGGGGAACGTACTGGGGGAGTGGCCGATAAACTCATCTTT
CDR3: CALGERTGGVADKLIF

J: TRDJ1
size: many
V: TRDV1
D: .
DNA: TGTGCTCTTGGGGAACTAGTCCGGCTTTTACCCCTTCATAAACTCATCTTT
CDR3: CALGELVRLLPLHKLIF

J: TRDJ1
size: many
V: TRDV1
D: .
DNA: TGTGCTCTTGGGGCTGAGCTTCCTACCTGGGGGGCCTACACCGATAAACTCATCTTT
CDR3: CALGAELPTWGAYTDKLIF

J: TRDJ1
size: many
V: TRDV2
D: .
DNA: TGTGCCTGTGACCCCCTTCAGCGGGGGAGTCACACCGATAAACTCATCTTT
CDR3: CACDPLQRGSHTDKLIF

J: TRDJ3
size: medium-sized
V: TRDV2
D: TRDD3
DNA: TGTGCCTGTGACACCTTGGGGGATAGCTCCTGGGACACCCGACAGATGTTTTTC
CDR3: CACDTLGDSSWDTRQMFF

J: TRDJ1
size: many
V: TRDV1
D: TRDD3
DNA: TGTGCTCTTGGGGAAGGTCTCAAAATAAGGCCGTACTGGGGGATCGGACCCGATAAACTCATCTTT
CDR3: CALGEGLKIRPYWGIGPDKLIF

J: TRDJ1
size: medium-sized
V: TRDV2
D: TRDD3
DNA: TGTGCCTGTGATCCCGTTTCGATGGGGGATACGCGCACCGATAAACTCATCTTT
CDR3: CACDPVSMGDTRTDKLIF

J: TRDJ3
size: many
V: TRDV1
D: TRDD3
DNA: TGTGCTCTTGGGGAAAGTGCCTCCGATCAACTGGGGGATTCTGGCTCCTGGGACACCCGACAGATGTTTTTC
CDR3: CALGESASDQLGDSGSWDTRQMFF

J: TRDJ1
size: medium-sized
V: TRDV2
D: TRDD3
DNA: TGTGCCTGTGAGCGGATACGCGAGGCCGATAAACTCATCTTT
CDR3: CACERIREADKLIF

J: TRDJ1
size: many
V: TRDV1
D: TRDD3
DNA: TGTGCTCTTGGGGAGGGGGGATACACAGTGTACACCGATAAACTCATCTTT
CDR3: CALGEGGYTVYTDKLIF

J: TRDJ1
size: many
V: TRDV1
D: TRDD3
DNA: TGTGCTCTTGGGGAACCTAGGAGCTTCCTACTCGTACTGGGGGATACCCCTATGGTCGATAAACTCATCTTT
CDR3: CALGEPRSFLLVLGDTPMVDKLIF

J: TRDJ1
size: many
V: TRDV1
D: .
DNA: TGTGCTCTTGGGGAAGTAATACTTGGCCTTCCTACTGATGATTACTGGGGGCTAAACACCGATAAACTCATCTTT
CDR3: CALGEVILGLPTDDYWGLNTDKLIF

J: TRDJ3
size: medium-sized
V: TRDV2
D: TRDD3
DNA: TGTGCCTGTGACGTACTGGGGGATACCTGGGACACCCGACAGATGTTTTTC
CDR3: CACDVLGDTWDTRQMFF

J: TRDJ3
size: medium-sized
V: TRDV2
D: .
DNA: TGTGCCTGTGACACCCTCCTCCAGAGCTCCTGGGACACCCGACAGATGTTTTTC
CDR3: CACDTLLQSSWDTRQMFF

J: TRDJ1
size: many
V: TRDV2
D: TRDD3
DNA: TGTGCCTGTGACACCGAACTCTTTCCCCTGGGGGACACCGATAAACTCATCTTT
CDR3: CACDTELFPLGDTDKLIF

J: TRDJ1
size: many
V: TRDV2
D: TRDD3
DNA: TGTGCCTGTGACCCGGTACTGGGGGATACACGGACGGCGTACACCGATAAACTCATCTTT
CDR3: CACDPVLGDTRTAYTDKLIF

J: TRDJ1
size: many
V: TRDV1
D: TRDD3
DNA: TGTGCTCTTGGGGAAAAGCAGACTGGGGGATCATGTTGGGTGTGGTACACCGATAAACTCATCTTT
CDR3: CALGEKQTGGSCWVWYTDKLIF